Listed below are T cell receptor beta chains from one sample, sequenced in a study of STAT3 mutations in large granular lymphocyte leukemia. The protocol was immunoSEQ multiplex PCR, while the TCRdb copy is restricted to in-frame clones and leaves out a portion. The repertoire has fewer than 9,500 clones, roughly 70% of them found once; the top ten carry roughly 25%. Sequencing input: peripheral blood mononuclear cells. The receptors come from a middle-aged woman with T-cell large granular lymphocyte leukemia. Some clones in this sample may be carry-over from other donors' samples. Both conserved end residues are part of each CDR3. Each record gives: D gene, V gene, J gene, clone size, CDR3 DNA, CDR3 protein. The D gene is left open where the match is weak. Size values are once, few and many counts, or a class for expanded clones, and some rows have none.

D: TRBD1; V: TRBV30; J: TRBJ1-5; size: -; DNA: TGTGCCTGGAGGTCAGAGGGGGCCCAGCCCCAGCATTTT; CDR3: CAWRSEGAQPQHF
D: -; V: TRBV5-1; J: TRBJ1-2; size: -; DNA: TGCGCCAGCAGCTTGGGCGAGGACGGACACTATGGCTACACCTTC; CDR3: CASSLGEDGHYGYTF
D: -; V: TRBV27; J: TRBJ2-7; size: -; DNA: TGTGCCAGCAGTTTGGACGGCTACGAGCAGTACTTC; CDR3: CASSLDGYEQYF
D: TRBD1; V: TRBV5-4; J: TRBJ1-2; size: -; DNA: TGTGCCAGCAGCCCCTGGACAGGGAAGAGCTATGGCTACACCTTC; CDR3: CASSPWTGKSYGYTF
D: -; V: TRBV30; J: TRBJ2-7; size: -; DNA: TGTGCCTGGAGTGTACCGGGGAGCTCCTACGAGCAGTACTTC; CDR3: CAWSVPGSSYEQYF
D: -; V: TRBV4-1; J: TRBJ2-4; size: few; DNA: TGCGCCAGCAGCTTAGTGGGCGGCAAAAACATTCAGTACTTC; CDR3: CASSLVGGKNIQYF
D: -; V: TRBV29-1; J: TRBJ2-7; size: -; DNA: TGCAGCGTTGGAGGTTTCTACGAGCAGTACTTC; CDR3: CSVGGFYEQYF
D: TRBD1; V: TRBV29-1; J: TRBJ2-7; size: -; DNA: TGCAGCGTTGCGGACAGGGCCTACGAGCAGTACTTC; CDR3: CSVADRAYEQYF
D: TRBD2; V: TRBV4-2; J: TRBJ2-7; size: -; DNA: TGTGCCAGCAGCCCCGGTTTAGCGGGAGTTCGGGTGGGGGAGCAGTACTTC; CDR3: CASSPGLAGVRVGEQYF
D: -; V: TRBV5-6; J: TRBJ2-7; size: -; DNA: TGTGCCAGCAGCTGGGGTCGGGGACCCTACGAGCAGTACTTC; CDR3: CASSWGRGPYEQYF
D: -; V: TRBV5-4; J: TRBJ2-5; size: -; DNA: TGTGCCAGCAGCTGGGGGGAGACCCAGTACTTC; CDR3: CASSWGETQYF
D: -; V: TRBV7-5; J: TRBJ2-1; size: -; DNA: TGTGCCAGCAGCGAGGGACAGATGTACAATGAGCAGTTCTTC; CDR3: CASSEGQMYNEQFF
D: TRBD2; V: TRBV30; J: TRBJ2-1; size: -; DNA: TGTGCCTGCTCGCGGGGGGGCGGGGAGCAGTTCTTC; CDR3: CACSRGGGEQFF
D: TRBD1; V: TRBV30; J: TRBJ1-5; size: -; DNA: TGTGCCTGGGCAGCAGGGACAGCCAGCAATCAGCCCCAGCATTTT; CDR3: CAWAAGTASNQPQHF
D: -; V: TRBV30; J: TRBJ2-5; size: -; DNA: TGTGCCTGGACCTCCCGAGGGGAGACCCAGTACTTC; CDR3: CAWTSRGETQYF
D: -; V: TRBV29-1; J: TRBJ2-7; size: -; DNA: TGCAGCGTTGATATCGGGACGAGGACCTACGAGCAGTACTTC; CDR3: CSVDIGTRTYEQYF
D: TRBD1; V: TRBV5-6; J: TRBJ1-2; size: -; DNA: TGTGCCAGCAGCTTGGACTCCGGGGACAGGGGGTATGGCTACACCTTC; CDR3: CASSLDSGDRGYGYTF